The clone carrying this T cell receptor beta chain has only a few counts. The antigen is undetermined. Trimming removed 2 bases from V and 0 bases from J, with 14 bases in between. Germline-derived CDR1 and CDR2 are MNHNS and SASEGT. The CDR3 runs to 17 residues. These data originate in a study of cytomegalovirus exposure and HLA in healthy donors. Across the whole study: Most genotyped donors, around 78% of roughly 400, had Caucasian-associated genetic ancestry. Broader study findings: An analysis that was carried out later associated 16,951 TCR beta sequences with HLA alleles at 0.05 false discovery rate.

13 Jbeta primers and 60 Vbeta primers were used for the PCR. Produced via immunoSEQ multiplex PCR; TCRdb's table is partial and in-frame only. Among a few hundred thousand clones, roughly 70% were seen once, and the ten largest hold 1.8%. Sequenced sample: PBMCs. V gene TRBV6-1 combines with J gene TRBJ2-4; tentative D call: TRBD1 (6 bases). The TCR comes from a woman in her twenties or thirties in good health and CMV-seronegative. The CDR3 sequence: CASSETGSMIAKNIQYF. The CDR3 nucleotides read TGTGCCAGCAGTGAAACAGGGTCGATGATAGCCAAAAACATTCAGTACTTC.